The clone carrying this TCR beta chain has a count of ten or more. This record belongs to a study of Graves' ophthalmopathy and Graves' hyperthyroidism. From RNA, the CDR3 regions of TCR beta chains were amplified and sequenced. The library came from an HTBI-primed first-round RT-PCR and a second-round multiplex PCR. In TCRdb, the multiplex PCR reads were re-called with MiXCR into one record per CDR3 protein. Among about 1.1 million distinct CDR3 sequences listed, less than 45% were seen once. This CDR3 is 16 amino acids long. Trimming cost V 2 bases and J 4 bases, with 15 bases left between them. Germline V gene data show CDR1 as SGHTA and CDR2 as FQGNSA.

Sequencing was done on a sample of peripheral blood or thyroid tissue (not recorded which). The chain uses TRBV7-2 and TRBJ1-3; perhaps TRBD1 as D (6 bases). This TCR was recovered from an adult man with Graves' hyperthyroidism. CDR3 sequence reads: CASSLRGTGNGNTIYF. In nucleotides, the CDR3 is TGTGCCAGCAGCTTAAGGGGAACAGGGAACGGAAACACCATATATTTT.